This passage covers 26 T cell receptor beta chains from one sample sequenced in a study of cytomegalovirus exposure and HLA in healthy donors. PCR used 60 Vbeta primers and 13 Jbeta primers. The method was immunoSEQ multiplex PCR; TCRdb's version includes in-frame clones alone and lacks a portion of them. Of some 150,000 clones listed, around 80% were seen once; the top ten hold about 3.2%. The sequenced sample consisted of PBMCs. Source of these receptors: a man aged 18 to 29 in good health and CMV-seropositive.

This rearrangement joins TRBV5-1 to TRBJ2-7, with D maybe TRBD1 (5 bases). The germline CDR1 and CDR2 sequences are SGHRS and YFSETQ. The V and J ends lost 1 base and 4 bases respectively, with 9 bases between them. This CDR3 spans 13 amino acids. The CDR3 region has the DNA TGCGCCAGCAGCTTGTTTGGGGCATACGAGCAGTACTTC. This sequence encodes CASSLFGAYEQYF.

V and J are TRBV5-1 and TRBJ2-5; D is perhaps TRBD1 (6 bases). Looked up from germline, CDR1 is SGHRS and CDR2 is YFSETQ. This CDR3 comprises 13 residues. Trimming took off 4 bases at V and 5 bases at J, with 12 bases between the two ends. DNA of the CDR3: TGCGCCAGCAGCGATTACCAGGGGGAGACCCAGTACTTC. Its protein is CASSDYQGETQYF. Full variable domain (rest looked up from reference TRBV5-1 and TRBJ2-5): KAGVTQTPRYLIKTRGQQVTLSCSPISGHRSVSWYQQTPGQGLQFLFEYFSETQRNKGNFPGRFSGRQFSNSRSEMNVSTLELGDSALYLCASSDYQGETQYFGPGTRLLVL.

The rearrangement uses TRBV6-5 and TRBJ2-1; possibly TRBD2 for D (6 bases). This CDR3 spans 15 amino acids. Germline V gene data show CDR1 as MNHEY and CDR2 as SVGAGI. Trimming shortened V by 6 bases and J by 4 bases, and 16 bases separated the two germline ends. CDR3 sequence reads: CASSPGGSSYNEQFF. CDR3 coding DNA: TGTGCCAGCAGCCCTGGGGGGAGTTCATACAATGAGCAGTTCTTC.

The V and J genes are TRBV30 and TRBJ2-7, with 10 bases fitting TRBD2. Germline-derived CDR1 and CDR2 are GTSNPN and SVGIG (reference sequence). The V and J ends lost 3 bases and 2 bases, in that order; junction bases with no gene match: 7. The CDR3 spans 15 residues. The CDR3 spells CAWRRPGTSAYEQYF. The CDR3 bases are TGTGCCTGGAGGCGTCCCGGGACTAGCGCCTACGAGCAGTACTTC.

The chain joins TRBV19 to TRBJ1-1; no firm D call. Germline loops: CDR1 LNHDA, CDR2 SQIVND (reference sequence). The CDR3 consists of 14 residues. Trimming pared 8 bases from V and 1 base from J, leaving 14 bases between. The CDR3 loop reads CASGSGRQNTEAFF. The CDR3 nucleotides are TGTGCCAGTGGATCCGGCAGGCAGAACACTGAAGCTTTCTTT.

The chain uses TRBV2 and TRBJ1-6; no firm D call. CDR3 length equals 12 residues. Germline V CDR1 and CDR2: SNHLY, FYNNEI. V shed 3 bases and J shed 10 bases, with 7 bases lying between them. The CDR3 DNA reads TGTGCCAGCAGTGACGGAGGGTCACCCCTCCACTTT. Protein: CASSDGGSPLHF.

The chain uses TRBV7-2 and TRBJ2-2, with D unclear. The CDR3 totals 14 residues. The ends were cut back, 4 bases at V and 4 bases at J, with 10 bases in the middle. Per germline, CDR1 SGHTA and CDR2 FQGNSA. CDR3 protein: CASSSHTVTGELFF. The CDR3 DNA reads TGTGCCAGCAGCTCGCACACCGTCACCGGGGAGCTGTTTTTT.

This clone was detected once. The rearrangement links TRBV29-1 to TRBJ2-1, with 8 nucleotides matching TRBD1. Germline V lookup: CDR1 SQVTM, CDR2 ANQGSEA. With V trimmed by 1 base and J by 7 bases, 0 bases remained unmatched. The CDR3 is made up of 12 amino acids. Here the CDR3 reads CSVEGTGNEQFF. The CDR3, as DNA: TGCAGCGTTGAAGGGACAGGGAATGAGCAGTTCTTC.

This chain connects TRBV5-1 to TRBJ2-3; 12 bases align to TRBD2. The CDR3 is 16 amino acids. V lost 2 bases and J lost 4; bases outside the gene matches: 5. Germline V gives CDR1 SGHRS, CDR2 YFSETQ. Written as DNA, the CDR3 is TGCGCCAGCAGCTTCGGACTAGCGGGATTGGCAGATACGCAGTATTTT. This sequence encodes CASSFGLAGLADTQYF.

This clone occurred a few times. V gene TRBV27 combines with J gene TRBJ2-7; 8 bases align to TRBD1. Trimming took 4 bases from V and 3 from J; bases not matched to a gene: 11. There are 16 residues in the CDR3. CDR1 is MNHEY, CDR2 SMNVEV, per germline (reference sequence). CDR3 protein: CASSSSPTGEFYEQYF. The CDR3 DNA reads as TGTGCCAGCAGTTCATCCCCGACAGGGGAGTTCTACGAGCAGTACTTC.

The chain joins TRBV5-6 to TRBJ2-1, with 14 nucleotides matching TRBD2. Germline trimming cut 7 bases from V and 2 bases from J; bases unmatched to any gene: 14. The CDR3 is 19 amino acids. Looked up from germline, CDR1 is SGHDT and CDR2 is YYEEEE. The DNA for the CDR3 is TGTGCCAGCGCTGGACCGGGACTAGCGGGAGAGAGAACCTACAATGAGCAGTTCTTC. Translation gives CASAGPGLAGERTYNEQFF.

The V call is TRBV5-1, the J call TRBJ2-1; 8 bases agree with TRBD1. This CDR3 spans 15 amino acids. Germline lookup yields CDR1 SGHRS and CDR2 YFSETQ. The trim removed 4 bases at V and 4 bases at J, leaving 7 bases unmatched. In DNA, the CDR3 is TGCGCCAGCAGCCTGAGACAGGGGAGGTACAATGAGCAGTTCTTC. Translation: CASSLRQGRYNEQFF. The full variable domain, its missing parts supplied by reference TRBV5-1 and TRBJ2-1, is KAGVTQTPRYLIKTRGQQVTLSCSPISGHRSVSWYQQTPGQGLQFLFEYFSETQRNKGNFPGRFSGRQFSNSRSEMNVSTLELGDSALYLCASSLRQGRYNEQFFGPGTRLTVL.

The chain uses TRBV9 and TRBJ2-7; 7 bases fit TRBD1. The CDR3 is 15 amino acids. Germline lookup yields CDR1 SGDLS and CDR2 YYNGEE. The V segment lost 2 bases and the J segment 0 bases; nucleotides outside the gene matches: 5. The CDR3 coding sequence is TGTGCCAGCAGCGTCGGACAGGCCAGCTCCTACGAGCAGTACTTC. This translates into CASSVGQASSYEQYF.

This rearrangement joins TRBV5-6 to TRBJ1-4, with D possibly matching TRBD1 (6 bases). CDR3 length: 16 amino acids. Germline V CDR1 and CDR2: SGHDT, YYEEEE. The germline V and J ends were trimmed by 4 bases and 0 bases, with 13 bases remaining between them. The CDR3 is CASSQAGGATNEKLFF. The CDR3 region has the DNA TGTGCCAGCAGCCAGGCGGGGGGCGCAACTAATGAAAAACTGTTTTTT.

The CDR3 nucleotides are TGTGCTAGTGGTTTGGCCGGGGGGAATAACTATGGCTACACCTTC. Amino acid sequence: CASGLAGGNNYGYTF. The J gene is TRBJ1-2, the V gene TRBV12-5; a weak D match, TRBD1 (5 bases). The CDR3 sequence is 15 residues long. The V end lost 1 base, the J end lost 1 base, and 10 bases lay between the germline ends. The germline CDR1 and CDR2 sequences are LGHNT and FRNRAP.

The J gene is TRBJ2-5, the V gene TRBV11-2; TRBD2 aligns across 7 bases. The end of the DNA fits TRBJ2-7 better, so the J call may be wrong. From germline, CDR1 is SGHAT and CDR2 FQNNGV. CDR3 length equals 15 residues. The CDR3 is CASSLAAGRVYEQYF. Written as DNA, the CDR3 is TGTGCCAGCAGCTTAGCAGCGGGGAGAGTCTACGAGCAGTACTTC.

The chain is built from TRBV10-1 and TRBJ1-1, with a weak D call TRBD1 (5 bases). The germline gives CDR1 WNHNN, CDR2 SYGVQD (reference sequence). V shed 3 bases and J shed 1 base, with 9 bases lying between them. This CDR3 contains 14 residues. This CDR3 reads CASSEGQGNTEAFF. The DNA of the CDR3 is TGCGCCAGCAGTGAAGGGCAGGGGAACACTGAAGCTTTCTTT.

V is TRBV6-1 and J is TRBJ1-4, with a possible D match to TRBD1 (5 bases). The germline V gene encodes CDR1 MNHNS and CDR2 SASEGT. V lost 6 bases to trimming and J lost 1 base, with 12 bases between them. CDR3 length: 15 amino acids. CDR3 DNA: TGTGCCAGCAGCCAGTCGGGGGTAACTAATGAAAAACTGTTTTTT. It translates to CASSQSGVTNEKLFF.

The chain uses TRBV5-1 and TRBJ2-1, with 11 bases lining up with TRBD2. Germline values: CDR1 SGHRS, CDR2 YFSETQ. V lost 4 bases to trimming and J lost 6 bases; unmatched junction nucleotides: 18. The CDR3 runs to 19 residues. The CDR3 DNA sequence: TGCGCCAGCAGCCCCTATCGGGGGGCACTAGCGGGAGTGGTCAATGAGCAGTTCTTC. This encodes CASSPYRGALAGVVNEQFF.

This clone has just one count. The rearrangement uses TRBV5-6 and TRBJ2-1; 13 nucleotides align to TRBD2. Trimming took 0 bases from V and 10 from J; bases not matched to a gene: 7. This CDR3 comprises 16 residues. The germline V gene encodes CDR1 SGHDT and CDR2 YYEEEE. The CDR3 here is CASSLVGLAGAEEQFF. CDR3 sequence (DNA): TGTGCCAGCAGCTTGGTCGGACTAGCGGGAGCCGAGGAGCAGTTCTTC.

The chain combines TRBV6-6 with TRBJ1-1, with 8 bases aligning to TRBD1. J was trimmed by 7 bases and V by 7 bases; bases with no gene match: 2. The CDR3 sequence is 11 residues long. The germline gives CDR1 MNHNY, CDR2 SVGAGI (reference sequence). The CDR3 region is CASTDRVEAFF. CDR3 DNA: TGTGCCAGCACGGACAGGGTTGAAGCTTTCTTT.

The chain employs TRBV7-3 and TRBJ1-1; D might be TRBD1 (6 bases). Germline V CDR1 and CDR2: SGHTA, FQGTGA. The CDR3 covers 13 residues. The V end lost 5 bases, the J end lost 3 bases, and 10 bases lay between the germline ends. For the CDR3, the DNA is TGTGCCAGCAGCGGACAGAAATACACTGAAGCTTTCTTT. It specifies CASSGQKYTEAFF.

For the CDR3, the DNA is TGTGCCAGCAGTGAAGCTGGGGCGTATAATGAAAAACTGTTTTTT. Translation gives CASSEAGAYNEKLFF. V is TRBV6-1 and J is TRBJ1-4; the D gene is possibly TRBD1 (5 bases). The CDR3 extends over 15 amino acids. Germline V CDR1 and CDR2: MNHNS, SASEGT. Trimming pared 0 bases from V and 4 bases from J, leaving 9 bases between.

J is TRBJ2-1 and V is TRBV6-5, with 14 bases matching TRBD2. V trimming: 4 bases; J trimming: 9 bases; junction bases outside the gene matches: 5. Per the germline V gene, CDR1 is MNHEY and CDR2 is SVGAGI. The CDR3 runs to 15 residues. CDR3 amino acids: CASSSRLAGGAEQFF. Here the CDR3 DNA reads TGTGCCAGCAGTTCCCGACTAGCGGGAGGGGCTGAGCAGTTCTTC.

This clone showed up just a few times. The V and J genes are TRBV6-4 and TRBJ1-3, with D uncertain. Germline values: CDR1 MRHNA, CDR2 SNTAGT. The CDR3 length is 14 residues. Trimming stripped 6 bases from V and 0 bases from J, with 9 bases between. Written as DNA, the CDR3 is TGTGCCAGCAGAGACATATTCTCTGGAAACACCATATATTTT. Translating gives CASRDIFSGNTIYF.

The chain links TRBV4-1 to TRBJ2-7, with D unclear. Trimming cost V 4 bases and J 0 bases, with 7 bases left between them. Germline V CDR1 and CDR2: MGHRA, YSYEKL. The CDR3 extends over 13 amino acids. As DNA, the CDR3 is TGCGCCAGCAGCCTCGAGAGCTCCTACGAGCAGTACTTC. It yields the protein CASSLESSYEQYF.